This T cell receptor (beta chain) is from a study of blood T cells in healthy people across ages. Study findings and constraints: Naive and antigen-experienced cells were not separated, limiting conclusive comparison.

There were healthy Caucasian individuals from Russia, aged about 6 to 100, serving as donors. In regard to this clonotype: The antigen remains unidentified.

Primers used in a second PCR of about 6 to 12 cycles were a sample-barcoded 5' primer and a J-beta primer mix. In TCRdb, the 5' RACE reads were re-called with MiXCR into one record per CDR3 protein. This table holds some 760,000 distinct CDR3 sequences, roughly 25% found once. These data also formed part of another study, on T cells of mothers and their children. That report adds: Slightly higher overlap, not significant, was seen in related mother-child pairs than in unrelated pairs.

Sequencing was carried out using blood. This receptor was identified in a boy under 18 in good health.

The CDR3 loop is CASSFPAGGADTQYF. CDR3 sequence (DNA): TGTGCCAGCAGCTTCCCAGCGGGAGGTGCAGATACGCAGTATTTT. This rearrangement joins TRBV7-9 to TRBJ2-3; 9 positions agree with TRBD2. The length of the CDR3 is 15 residues. Unmatched junction bases numbered 5, after V lost 3 bases and J lost 4 bases. Germline V CDR1 and CDR2: SEHNR, FQNEAQ (reference sequence).